A selection of T cell receptor beta chains follows, all from one sample in a study of siplizumab effects on memory and regulatory T cells. The method was immunoSEQ multiplex PCR; TCRdb's version includes in-frame clones alone and lacks a portion of them. The sample yields roughly 70,000 clones, 93% seen once. What was sequenced was CD8+ T cells sorted from blood. Every receptor here comes from a human donor in good health. Both conserved end residues are part of each CDR3. A D gene is named only where the DNA matches it firmly. A row's size may be missing; if present it is once, few, many or a size class.

d_gene: .; abundance: once; j_gene: TRBJ2-5; v_gene: TRBV13; CDR3nt: TGTGCCAGCAGCTTAGTGGGTGGCCGGGAGACCCAGTACTTC; CDR3aa: CASSLVGGRETQYF
d_gene: TRBD2; abundance: .; j_gene: TRBJ2-3; v_gene: TRBV9; CDR3nt: TGTGCCAGCAGCGGGCGGGGGGGCCTTGGAGATACGCAGTATTTT; CDR3aa: CASSGRGGLGDTQYF
d_gene: .; abundance: few; j_gene: TRBJ2-1; v_gene: TRBV25-1; CDR3nt: TGTGCCAGCAGTGGACTAGCAGGGGGGAATGAGCAGTTCTTC; CDR3aa: CASSGLAGGNEQFF
d_gene: TRBD1; abundance: .; j_gene: TRBJ1-1; v_gene: TRBV4-1; CDR3nt: TGCGCCAGCAGCCAAGTGACAGGGGGGGGTAACACTGAAGCTTTCTTT; CDR3aa: CASSQVTGGGNTEAFF
d_gene: TRBD1; abundance: .; j_gene: TRBJ1-1; v_gene: TRBV7-3; CDR3nt: TGTGCCAGCAGCCGGACAGGGGATTCGACTGAAGCTTTCTTT; CDR3aa: CASSRTGDSTEAFF
d_gene: .; abundance: .; j_gene: TRBJ1-2; v_gene: TRBV28; CDR3nt: TGTGCCAGCAGCTTCGAGGGGGGCTACGGCTACACCTTC; CDR3aa: CASSFEGGYGYTF
d_gene: .; abundance: few; j_gene: TRBJ1-1; v_gene: TRBV4-2; CDR3nt: TGTGCCAGCACCACAGGGATGGAGACTGAAGCTTTCTTT; CDR3aa: CASTTGMETEAFF
d_gene: .; abundance: .; j_gene: TRBJ1-6; v_gene: TRBV19; CDR3nt: TGTGCCAGTAGTCTTGGGGGGCCGAAGAATTCACCCCTCCACTTT; CDR3aa: CASSLGGPKNSPLHF
d_gene: TRBD1; abundance: .; j_gene: TRBJ1-1; v_gene: TRBV2; CDR3nt: TGTGCCAGCCTTCCCCAGGGGGGCACTGAAGCTTTCTTT; CDR3aa: CASLPQGGTEAFF
d_gene: TRBD1; abundance: .; j_gene: TRBJ1-1; v_gene: TRBV12-5; CDR3nt: TGTGCTAGTGGCCCGGGACAGGGAGGGAGCACTGAAGCTTTCTTT; CDR3aa: CASGPGQGGSTEAFF
d_gene: TRBD2; abundance: .; j_gene: TRBJ2-4; v_gene: TRBV7-9; CDR3nt: TGTGCCAGCAGCACGACCTTCCTCGCGGGGGGGCCAAAAAACATTCAGTACTTC; CDR3aa: CASSTTFLAGGPKNIQYF
d_gene: .; abundance: .; j_gene: TRBJ2-1; v_gene: TRBV5-4; CDR3nt: TGTGCCAGCAGCTTCCCCCCCAATGAGCAGTTCTTC; CDR3aa: CASSFPPNEQFF
d_gene: TRBD2; abundance: .; j_gene: TRBJ2-7; v_gene: TRBV14; CDR3nt: TGTGCCAGCAGCCAACTAAGCGGGGGGGCTTACTACGAGCAGTACTTC; CDR3aa: CASSQLSGGAYYEQYF
d_gene: .; abundance: .; j_gene: TRBJ2-7; v_gene: TRBV7-9; CDR3nt: TGTGCCAGCAGCTTTTGGAGGGAGGAAAGCTCCTACGAGCAGTACTTC; CDR3aa: CASSFWREESSYEQYF
d_gene: .; abundance: .; j_gene: TRBJ1-6; v_gene: TRBV6-1; CDR3nt: TGTGCCAGCAGTGAACTGATCGTGAATTCACCCCTCCACTTT; CDR3aa: CASSELIVNSPLHF
d_gene: .; abundance: .; j_gene: TRBJ1-2; v_gene: TRBV28; CDR3nt: TGTGCCAGCAGTTTGCCAGGGGCAAGTTATGGCTACACCTTC; CDR3aa: CASSLPGASYGYTF
d_gene: .; abundance: .; j_gene: TRBJ1-5; v_gene: TRBV15; CDR3nt: TGTGCCACCAGCAGGTGGGTACGCAATCAGCCCCAGCATTTT; CDR3aa: CATSRWVRNQPQHF
d_gene: TRBD2; abundance: .; j_gene: TRBJ2-2; v_gene: TRBV9; CDR3nt: TGTGCCAGCAGCGGTGGACTAGCGGGGGCGAACACCGGGGAGCTGTTTTTT; CDR3aa: CASSGGLAGANTGELFF
d_gene: .; abundance: .; j_gene: TRBJ1-1; v_gene: TRBV27; CDR3nt: TGTGCCAGCAGTTTATATCCGGGATCAATCACTGAAGCTTTCTTT; CDR3aa: CASSLYPGSITEAFF
d_gene: TRBD1; abundance: .; j_gene: TRBJ1-4; v_gene: TRBV15; CDR3nt: TGTGCCACCAGAGCCCCGACAGGGGGGGAATCTAATGAAAAACTGTTTTTT; CDR3aa: CATRAPTGGESNEKLFF
d_gene: .; abundance: .; j_gene: TRBJ1-6; v_gene: TRBV27; CDR3nt: TGTGCCAGCAGCCCTGAACGGAATTCACCCCTCCACTTT; CDR3aa: CASSPERNSPLHF
d_gene: TRBD1; abundance: .; j_gene: TRBJ1-2; v_gene: TRBV28; CDR3nt: TGTGCCAGCAGTCCGGGACAGGAAGGTGGCTACACCTTC; CDR3aa: CASSPGQEGGYTF
d_gene: .; abundance: .; j_gene: TRBJ1-5; v_gene: TRBV15; CDR3nt: TGTGCCACCAGCAGAGTTACAGGGATTAGCAATCAGCCCCAGCATTTT; CDR3aa: CATSRVTGISNQPQHF
d_gene: TRBD1; abundance: .; j_gene: TRBJ2-7; v_gene: TRBV19; CDR3nt: TGTGCCACCCGGACAGGGGCCTACGAGCAGTACTTC; CDR3aa: CATRTGAYEQYF
d_gene: .; abundance: once; j_gene: TRBJ2-3; v_gene: TRBV7-6; CDR3nt: TGTGCCAGCAGCTTAGAGGGGGGCACAGATACGCAGTATTTT; CDR3aa: CASSLEGGTDTQYF
d_gene: .; abundance: once; j_gene: TRBJ1-1; v_gene: TRBV11-2; CDR3nt: TGTGCCAGCAGCTTAGATCTCGGAGATCGGGACAAAGCTTTCTTT; CDR3aa: CASSLDLGDRDKAFF
d_gene: .; abundance: .; j_gene: TRBJ2-1; v_gene: TRBV27; CDR3nt: TGTGCCAGCAGTTTAGACGCGAACAATGAGCAGTTCTTC; CDR3aa: CASSLDANNEQFF
d_gene: TRBD1; abundance: .; j_gene: TRBJ2-7; v_gene: TRBV11-3; CDR3nt: TGTGCCAGCAGCTTTGGGACAGCCGAGCAGTACTTC; CDR3aa: CASSFGTAEQYF
d_gene: .; abundance: .; j_gene: TRBJ2-7; v_gene: TRBV5-6; CDR3nt: TGTGCCAGCAGCTTTAGGACAGCCTCCTACGAGCAGTACTTC; CDR3aa: CASSFRTASYEQYF
d_gene: TRBD2; abundance: .; j_gene: TRBJ2-3; v_gene: TRBV14; CDR3nt: TGTGCCAGCAGCCAAGCCCTCGGGGGGTCCACAGATACGCAGTATTTT; CDR3aa: CASSQALGGSTDTQYF
d_gene: .; abundance: .; j_gene: TRBJ1-2; v_gene: TRBV12-5; CDR3nt: TGTGCTAGTGGTCCAAGGAGTGCGCACGACTATGGCTACACCTTC; CDR3aa: CASGPRSAHDYGYTF
d_gene: .; abundance: .; j_gene: TRBJ2-1; v_gene: TRBV7-3; CDR3nt: TGTGCCAGCAGCGCCACGGGGGCCCCGGTGGATGAGCAGTTCTTC; CDR3aa: CASSATGAPVDEQFF
d_gene: .; abundance: .; j_gene: TRBJ2-2; v_gene: TRBV9; CDR3nt: TGTGCCAGCCAAGGGGGGATGAACACCGGGGAGCTGTTTTTT; CDR3aa: CASQGGMNTGELFF
d_gene: TRBD1; abundance: .; j_gene: TRBJ2-1; v_gene: TRBV11-2; CDR3nt: TGTGCCAGCAGCTTTAGCACAGGGGGATACAATGAGCAGTTCTTC; CDR3aa: CASSFSTGGYNEQFF
d_gene: .; abundance: .; j_gene: TRBJ2-3; v_gene: TRBV7-9; CDR3nt: TGTGCCAGCAGCTTAGGTTCGCTAGCTGCCACAGATACGCAGTATTTT; CDR3aa: CASSLGSLAATDTQYF
d_gene: TRBD2; abundance: .; j_gene: TRBJ2-3; v_gene: TRBV13; CDR3nt: TGTGCCAGCAGCAAGACTAGCGGGGGCGCTAGCACAGATACGCAGTATTTT; CDR3aa: CASSKTSGGASTDTQYF
d_gene: .; abundance: .; j_gene: TRBJ1-2; v_gene: TRBV4-2; CDR3nt: TGTGCCAGCAGCCAGGAGACAGGTTCCCCCTATGGCTACACCTTC; CDR3aa: CASSQETGSPYGYTF
d_gene: .; abundance: .; j_gene: TRBJ2-3; v_gene: TRBV6-4; CDR3nt: TGTGCCAGCAGTTACTCGGAGCACACAGATACGCAGTATTTT; CDR3aa: CASSYSEHTDTQYF